This T cell receptor beta chain originates from a study of identical twins. TCRdb used MiXCR to reprocess the 5' RACE reads, holding one entry per CDR3 protein. The profile covers approximately 620,000 distinct CDR3 sequences, with 8% to 9% appearing a single time and 0.75% to 1% taken by the ten largest. General study points: Beta out-of-frame sequences showed weaker excess sharing between twins. The abundant beta clonotypes from cord blood had fewer insertions, and memory repertoires had none of this.

This CDR3 contains 15 residues. Germline CDR1 and CDR2: DFQATT and SNEGSKA (reference sequence). The ends lost 4 bases at V and 3 bases at J; junction bases unmatched: 7. A remark on this clonotype: Its antigen is not identified.

Another study also made use of these data, one on yellow fever vaccine responses in identical twins.

The sample was PBMCs. This sequence was found in a woman between 18 and 30 years old in good health. The chain recombines TRBV20-1 with TRBJ2-1; 9 nucleotides line up with TRBD2. This chain's CDR3 is CSATTTSGFYNEQFF. CDR3 sequence (DNA): TGCAGTGCTACAACGACTAGCGGATTCTACAATGAGCAGTTCTTC.